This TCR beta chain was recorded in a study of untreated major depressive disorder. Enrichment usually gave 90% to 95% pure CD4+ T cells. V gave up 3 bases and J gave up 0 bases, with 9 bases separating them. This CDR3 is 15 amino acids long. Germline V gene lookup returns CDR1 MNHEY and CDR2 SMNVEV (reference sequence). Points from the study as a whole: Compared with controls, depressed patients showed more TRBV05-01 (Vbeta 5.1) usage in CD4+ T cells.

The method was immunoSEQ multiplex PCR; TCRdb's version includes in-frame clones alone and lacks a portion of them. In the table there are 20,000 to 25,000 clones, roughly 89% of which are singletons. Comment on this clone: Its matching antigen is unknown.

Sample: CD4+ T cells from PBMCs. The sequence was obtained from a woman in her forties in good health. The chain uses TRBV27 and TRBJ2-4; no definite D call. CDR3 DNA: TGTGCCAGCAGTTTCCTACAGCTAGCCAAAAACATTCAGTACTTC. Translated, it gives CASSFLQLAKNIQYF.